This T cell receptor beta chain was sequenced during a study of blood T cell repertoires in COVID-19. Whole-study context: Both acute and convalescent COVID-19 samples were obtained from the United States, Italy and Spain. From T cells, B-cell-depleted T cells, or PBMCs came the material, which was cDNA or gDNA.

Participants spanned ages roughly 18 to 90 years and resided in 24 US areas. Cohort 3 donors counted as recovered after two negative PCRs, clearance, or resolved symptoms. The germline V gene has CDR1 SEHNR and CDR2 FQNEAQ (reference sequence). Trimming removed 5 bases from V and 5 bases from J, with 10 bases in between. This CDR3 comprises 13 residues. TCRdb keeps only in-frame clones here, not all; method: immunoSEQ multiplex PCR. The data hold hundreds of thousands of clones, with 85% to 90% observed a single time. The V gene is TRBV7-9, the J gene TRBJ2-1; D might be TRBD2 (5 bases). Sequenced material: PBMCs or T cells enriched from blood (not recorded which). The TCR originated in a woman aged 45-65 years who had recovered from COVID-19. This CDR3 is CASSHTRNNEQFF. CDR3 DNA: TGTGCCAGCAGCCATACTAGGAACAATGAGCAGTTCTTC.